The rows below give T cell receptor beta chains drawn from one sample of a study of T-cell memory formation after mild COVID-19. TCRdb called the 5' RACE reads again in MiXCR, with one record for every CDR3 protein. The sample lists a few hundred thousand distinct CDR3 sequences, roughly 17% occurring once. The specimen sequenced was PBMCs or a T cell subset sorted from them (not recorded which). Receptors were obtained from a man aged 18 to 29 who had mild COVID-19 (a few samples of this study predate the infection). Cell type and time point are not known. Both conserved end residues are part of each CDR3. D genes are given only for firm matches. Size is stated for part of the rows, as once, few or many counts, or as a class when the clone is expanded.

>TRBV7-8|TRBJ1-2|many|.
TGTGCCAGCAGCTTACAGGGACTCTACTATGGCTACACCTTC
CASSLQGLYYGYTF
>TRBV12-3/TRBV12-4|TRBJ2-1|few|.
TGTGCCAGCAGCAGACAGGTTGGCAATGAGCAGTTCTTC
CASSRQVGNEQFF
>TRBV6-5|TRBJ2-5|.|.
TGTGCCAGCAGTTACACGGGGGACCAAGAGACCCAGTACTTC
CASSYTGDQETQYF
>TRBV7-8|TRBJ2-3|.|TRBD2
TGTGCCAGCAGGCCCCTTAGCGGGGTTGTTACAGATACGCAGTATTTT
CASRPLSGVVTDTQYF
>TRBV7-2|TRBJ2-5|.|.
TGTGCCAGCAGCTTAGTACAGGGTCAAGAGACCCAGTACTTC
CASSLVQGQETQYF
>TRBV5-1|TRBJ2-5|.|.
TGCGCCAGCAGCTTGGATCCGATAAGAGAGACCCAGTACTTC
CASSLDPIRETQYF
>TRBV29-1|TRBJ2-1|.|.
TGCAGCGTTGAAGGACTAAACAACAATGAGCAGTTCTTC
CSVEGLNNNEQFF
>TRBV6-5|TRBJ1-5|.|.
TGTGCCAGCAGTCCAAAGGTGGGGGCCAGCAATCAGCCCCAGCATTTT
CASSPKVGASNQPQHF
>TRBV4-1|TRBJ2-1|few|.
TGCGCCAGCAGCCAAGAGCCAGACAATGAGCAGTTCTTC
CASSQEPDNEQFF
>TRBV7-2|TRBJ1-2|.|TRBD1
TGTGCCAGCATACAACAGGGGGGACTCTATGGCTACACCTTC
CASIQQGGLYGYTF
>TRBV7-2|TRBJ1-3|few|.
TGTGCCAGCAGCTTCGGGACAATCGGAAACACCATATATTTT
CASSFGTIGNTIYF
>TRBV6-6|TRBJ1-2|.|.
TGTGCCAGCAGTTACCCGCCTAATGCAGGCACGAACTATGGCTACACCTTC
CASSYPPNAGTNYGYTF
>TRBV5-1|TRBJ2-1|many|.
TGCGCCAGCACACGGGGAGGTGAGCAGTTCTTC
CASTRGGEQFF
>TRBV12-3/TRBV12-4|TRBJ1-2|few|TRBD1
TGTGCCAGCAGGGTACTCCCGGGACAGGGGGCTAACTATGGCTACACCTTC
CASRVLPGQGANYGYTF
>TRBV29-1|TRBJ2-3|once|TRBD2
TGCAGCGTTAAACTAGCGGGGGGTAACACAGATACGCAGTATTTT
CSVKLAGGNTDTQYF
>TRBV7-2|TRBJ1-6|.|.
TGTGCCAGCAGCTTGGAGGGGCAGGGATCACCCCTCCACTTT
CASSLEGQGSPLHF
>TRBV20-1|TRBJ2-1|many|TRBD2
TGCAGTGCTAGAGATTCTAGCGGAGCATACAATGAGCAGTTCTTC
CSARDSSGAYNEQFF
>TRBV6-6|TRBJ1-2|.|.
TGTGCCAGCAGTAGGACGGGACGGAACTATGGCTACACCTTC
CASSRTGRNYGYTF
>TRBV28|TRBJ1-4|.|.
TGTGCCAGCAGTCTCGGACAGATTGAAAAACTGTTTTTT
CASSLGQIEKLFF
>TRBV4-1|TRBJ1-2|few|.
TGCGCCAGCACCCCCGGTGACGGCAGGGAAGGTCGTGGCTACACCTTC
CASTPGDGREGRGYTF
>TRBV7-9|TRBJ2-1|.|TRBD1
TGTGCCACCCCCTCACAGGGGGCCAATGAGCAGTTCTTC
CATPSQGANEQFF
>TRBV7-9|TRBJ2-3|.|.
TGTGCCAGCAGCTTGACAGATGCTGGGGCAGATACGCAGTATTTT
CASSLTDAGADTQYF
>TRBV30|TRBJ1-2|.|TRBD1
TGTGCCTGGAGTGTACCGGGACAGTATGGCTACACCTTC
CAWSVPGQYGYTF
>TRBV12-3/TRBV12-4|TRBJ1-1|.|TRBD1
TGTGCCAGCAGTTTATGGGCAGGGGGCTACACTGAAGCTTTCTTT
CASSLWAGGYTEAFF
>TRBV5-1|TRBJ2-1|.|.
TGCGCCAGCAGCTTGTCCGGTGACTTTGAGCAGTTCTTC
CASSLSGDFEQFF
>TRBV30|TRBJ2-2|.|.
TGTGCCTGGAGTCGGGACTGGAACACCGGGGAGCTGTTTTTT
CAWSRDWNTGELFF
>TRBV4-2|TRBJ2-7|many|.
TGTGCCAGCAGCCAAGATTGGGGGGTAAAGGGCTACGAGCAGTACTTC
CASSQDWGVKGYEQYF
>TRBV28|TRBJ2-1|.|.
TGTGCCAGCCGACCATTTAGCGGCTCCGAGGGGAATGAGCAGTTCTTC
CASRPFSGSEGNEQFF
>TRBV12-3/TRBV12-4|TRBJ1-3|few|.
TGTGCCAGCACGGTTTTGTACAGCCGTCACTCTGGAAACACCATATATTTT
CASTVLYSRHSGNTIYF
>TRBV29-1|TRBJ2-3|.|TRBD1
TGCAGCGCCCTAACAGGGGCCACAGATACGCAGTATTTT
CSALTGATDTQYF
>TRBV7-9|TRBJ2-1|few|.
TGTGCCAGCAGCTTAGCGCGGGATAACAATGAGCAGTTCTTC
CASSLARDNNEQFF
>TRBV3-1|TRBJ2-1|few|.
TGTGCCAGCAGCTTGGGTTTCGATGAGCAGTTCTTC
CASSLGFDEQFF
>TRBV5-5|TRBJ2-3|few|TRBD2
TGTGCCAGCAGCCAAGCAGGTAGCGGGGAGGTAGATACGCAGTATTTT
CASSQAGSGEVDTQYF
>TRBV15|TRBJ2-4|.|.
TGTGCCACCAGCAGAGAAGGGATCGGGTTGCGAAACATTCAGTACTTC
CATSREGIGLRNIQYF
>TRBV9|TRBJ2-3|.|TRBD1
TGTGCCAGCAGCGCGCCGGGACAGGGCACAGATACGCAGTATTTT
CASSAPGQGTDTQYF
>TRBV5-1|TRBJ1-2|few|.
TGCGCCAGCAGCCCTGACGGGTTCTATGGCTACACCTTC
CASSPDGFYGYTF
>TRBV7-9|TRBJ1-2|few|.
TGTGCCAGCAGCCGGGGGGGCGGTGGCTACACCTTC
CASSRGGGGYTF
>TRBV3-1|TRBJ2-7|few|.
TGTGCCAGCAGCCAAGAAGGGGGGACCTACGAGCAGTACTTC
CASSQEGGTYEQYF
>TRBV28|TRBJ1-5|once|.
TGTGCCAGCAGTCCGAGGGGGGCGAGCAATCAGCCCCAGCATTTT
CASSPRGASNQPQHF
>TRBV6-5|TRBJ2-2|.|.
TGTGCCAGCACCCCCTCGGGAGTAGCCGGGGAGCTGTTTTTT
CASTPSGVAGELFF
>TRBV10-2|TRBJ2-5|.|TRBD2
TGCGCCACTACGACGGGGGGGGGCCAAGAGACCCAGTACTTC
CATTTGGGQETQYF
>TRBV12-3/TRBV12-4|TRBJ2-3|many|.
TGTGCCAGCAGTTTATGGGCGGCAGATACGCAGTATTTT
CASSLWAADTQYF
>TRBV19|TRBJ2-2|.|TRBD1
TGTGCCAGTAGGGGACAGGGTCTCCGGAGCACCGGGGAGCTGTTTTTT
CASRGQGLRSTGELFF
>TRBV7-2|TRBJ1-5|few|TRBD1
TGTGCCAGCAGTCAAACAGGGGCCAATCAGCCCCAGCATTTT
CASSQTGANQPQHF
>TRBV27|TRBJ2-3|.|.
TGTGCCAGCAGTCGGGACGGGTTGTCCACAGATACGCAGTATTTT
CASSRDGLSTDTQYF
>TRBV6-2/TRBV6-3|TRBJ2-1|many|.
TGTGCCAGCAGTTACGGGGTCAATGAGCAGTTCTTC
CASSYGVNEQFF
>TRBV6-5|TRBJ1-3|.|.
TGTGCCAGCAGACCATTTTACAGGAGTGGCTCTGGAAACACCATATATTTT
CASRPFYRSGSGNTIYF
>TRBV28|TRBJ1-2|few|.
TGTGCCAGCAGTTTGAATACGCCTGGCTACACCTTC
CASSLNTPGYTF
>TRBV6-2/TRBV6-3|TRBJ2-3|.|.
TGTGCCAGCGGGATACGCACAGATACGCAGTATTTT
CASGIRTDTQYF
>TRBV6-4|TRBJ2-3|.|.
TGTGCCAGCAGTGACCGCGGCGTGGACACAGATACGCAGTATTTT
CASSDRGVDTDTQYF
>TRBV7-9|TRBJ2-1|.|.
TGTGCCAGCAGCCCTGGTGCCTCTAATGAGCAGTTCTTC
CASSPGASNEQFF
>TRBV9|TRBJ1-1|few|.
TGTGCCAGCAGCGCAGTGACAGCGCCGGACACTGAAGCTTTCTTT
CASSAVTAPDTEAFF
>TRBV7-9|TRBJ1-1|.|.
TGTGCCAGCAGCACGGGGCAGGACACTGAAGCTTTCTTT
CASSTGQDTEAFF
>TRBV7-2|TRBJ1-5|few|.
TGTGCCAGCACCTCCAGGGGAAGCAATCAGCCCCAGCATTTT
CASTSRGSNQPQHF
>TRBV6-1|TRBJ2-2|few|TRBD2
TGTGCCAGCTTACGCGGGGGAACCGCCGGGGAGCTGTTTTTT
CASLRGGTAGELFF
>TRBV29-1|TRBJ1-4|.|.
TGCAGCGTTGGGACTCCTGCAACTAATGAAAAACTGTTTTTT
CSVGTPATNEKLFF
>TRBV11-2|TRBJ1-4|many|.
TGTGCCAGCAGCTTTAATGAAAAACTGTTTTTT
CASSFNEKLFF
>TRBV4-3|TRBJ2-1|few|.
TGCGCCAGCAGCCAGGCCACTAGGGATGAGCAGTTCTTC
CASSQATRDEQFF